Sequencing of this TCR beta chain was carried out in a study of blood T cells in healthy people across ages. The wider study: Researchers report that template switching captured about one barcoded beta molecule per two T cells.

Study results and caveats: Relative to aged donors, long-lived donors carried more naive CD4+ cells and displayed higher diversity.

A second roughly 6 to 11 cycle PCR used barcoded and J-beta primers. Each TCR beta cDNA got a 12-nucleotide random molecular identifier. TCRdb reanalysed the 5' RACE reads using MiXCR and keeps one entry per CDR3 protein. This sample has 700,000 to 850,000 distinct CDR3 sequences, with roughly 50% found just once. This clonotype came up many times. What it recognizes is unknown. The TCR comes from a man aged 80 or over in good health. Material for sequencing was blood.

CDR3 loop: CASSLASSGYNEQFF. DNA of the CDR3: TGTGCCAGCAGCTTAGCGTCTAGCGGTTACAATGAGCAGTTCTTC. This chain uses TRBV7-2 with TRBJ2-1; 7 positions agree with TRBD2. The ends lost 0 bases at V and 4 bases at J; junction bases unmatched: 3. The CDR3 is 15 residues long. In germline, CDR1 is SGHTA, CDR2 FQGNSA.